This T cell receptor beta chain was obtained from a study of prognosis after radiotherapy for stage I lung cancer. Study findings and constraints: Following stereotactic body radiation therapy, patients who went on to develop distant metastases had lower Shannon entropy.

Germline assignment: CDR1 MNHGY and CDR2 SVAAGI. The V and J ends lost 7 bases and 0 bases respectively, with 17 bases between them. CDR3 length equals 16 residues. Genomic DNA was the source, and TCR beta CDR3 was amplified from it by two-round multiplex PCR. Amplification during the initial PCR round employed primers specific to each TRBV and TRBJ gene. Using its own MiXCR run on the multiplex PCR reads, TCRdb lists one record per CDR3 protein. The profile shows 12,000 to 15,000 distinct CDR3 sequences, roughly 38% of them singletons. This clonotype ranks as medium-sized. Its antigen is unknown. The material sequenced was PBMCs, taken before or after stereotactic body radiation therapy (not recorded which). The chain combines TRBV6-9 with TRBJ2-3; D perhaps matches TRBD2 (5 bases). This receptor was taken from a donor aged 50 or older with non-small cell lung cancer. The CDR3 DNA sequence: TGTGCCAGCAATATGGGCGGGTCAGCAAGCACAGATACGCAGTATTTT. Encoded protein: CASNMGGSASTDTQYF.